Listed below are T cell receptor beta chains from one sample, sequenced in a study of T cells in Graves' hyperthyroidism and ophthalmopathy. TCRdb independently ran MiXCR on the multiplex PCR reads; one entry per CDR3 protein. The data show around 380,000 distinct CDR3 sequences, approximately 15% seen once. Sequenced sample: blood. All receptors come from a man aged 30 to 45 with Graves' hyperthyroidism that later progressed to Graves' ophthalmopathy. Both conserved end residues are part of each CDR3. The D gene is left open where the match is weak. Where a row states a size, it is once, few, many or the class of an expanded clone; other rows omit it.

D gene	V gene	clone size	J gene	CDR3 DNA	CDR3 protein
TRBD1	TRBV3-1	-	TRBJ1-6	TGTGCCAGCAGCCAAACGACAGGGGTGCCCCTCCACTTT	CASSQTTGVPLHF
-	TRBV28	many	TRBJ1-3	TGTGCCAGCAGTTTGCCCGGAGGAGCCCAGGGTGGAAACACCATATATTTT	CASSLPGGAQGGNTIYF
-	TRBV13	-	TRBJ2-7	TGTGCCAGCAGCTTAGGGCAGGGTAGGGTCGAGCAGTACTTC	CASSLGQGRVEQYF
-	TRBV5-1	many	TRBJ2-3	TGCGCCAGCAGCTTGGACAGATACACAGATACGCAGTATTTT	CASSLDRYTDTQYF
-	TRBV7-6	-	TRBJ2-2	TGTGCCAGCAGCTTGCTGGGCACGAACACCGGGGAGCTGTTTTTT	CASSLLGTNTGELFF
TRBD1	TRBV10-3	many	TRBJ2-7	TGTGCCATCAGTGAGGGGGACAGGTATGTCGAGCAGTACTTC	CAISEGDRYVEQYF
TRBD2	TRBV7-2	few	TRBJ2-1	TGTGCCAGCAGCTTCCTAGCGGGGGGACTATACAATGGGCAGTTCTTC	CASSFLAGGLYNGQFF
-	TRBV6-1	few	TRBJ1-6	TGTGCCAGCAGCAAGACGGCGGGGAATTCACCCCTCCACTTT	CASSKTAGNSPLHF
-	TRBV7-6	many	TRBJ2-7	TGTGCCAGCAGCTTAGAACAGGGTCTCCCCCACGAGCAGTACTTC	CASSLEQGLPHEQYF
TRBD1	TRBV20-1	-	TRBJ2-7	TGCAGTGCTAGCACAGGGGGCTCCTACGAGCAGTACTTC	CSASTGGSYEQYF
-	TRBV5-1	many	TRBJ2-3	TGCGCCAGCAGCTTTCGGGGGGCCGCTGAAGATACGCAGTATTTT	CASSFRGAAEDTQYF
-	TRBV9	-	TRBJ2-3	TGTGCCAGCAGCACCGGACATAAGGGGGGGGCAGATACGCAGTATTTT	CASSTGHKGGADTQYF
-	TRBV4-1	-	TRBJ1-1	TGCGCCAGCAGCCAAAAAGTTACGGGGGCGAACACTGAAGCTTTCTTT	CASSQKVTGANTEAFF
-	TRBV7-8	few	TRBJ1-3	TGTGCCAGCAGCTTAGGTCGGGCTGCTGGAAACACCATATATTTT	CASSLGRAAGNTIYF
TRBD2	TRBV5-1	many	TRBJ2-7	TGCGCCAGCAGCTTAAGTAGCGGGGGAAACTACGAGCAGTACTTC	CASSLSSGGNYEQYF
-	TRBV2	many	TRBJ1-5	TGTGCCAGCAGTGACTTCCCCAGAGGCAATCAGCCCCAGCATTTT	CASSDFPRGNQPQHF
TRBD2	TRBV7-9	-	TRBJ2-3	TGTGCCAGCACTAGCGGTAACACAGGTACGCAGTATTTT	CASTSGNTGTQYF
TRBD2	TRBV5-4	many	TRBJ2-1	TGTGCCAGCAGGTTTTTCAGCGGGGGACACTACAATGAGCAGTTCTTC	CASRFFSGGHYNEQFF
-	TRBV28	many	TRBJ1-5	TGTGCCAGCAGTTATGTCAATCAGCCCCAGCATTTT	CASSYVNQPQHF
TRBD2	TRBV20-1	many	TRBJ2-3	TGCAGTGCTAGATGGGGTGCTAGCGGGGGTAGGGATACGCAGTATTTT	CSARWGASGGRDTQYF
TRBD1	TRBV5-1	many	TRBJ2-7	TGCGCCAGCAGCTTGGCGGGACAGACTATCTACGAGCAGTACTTC	CASSLAGQTIYEQYF
-	TRBV7-9	few	TRBJ2-7	TGTGCCAGCACACAATCAACCTGGGGTGGCGAGCAGTACTTC	CASTQSTWGGEQYF
-	TRBV12-3/TRBV12-4	many	TRBJ1-5	TGTGCCAGCAGTTTAGGAGGGGGGTTTAGACAGCCCCAGCATTTT	CASSLGGGFRQPQHF
-	TRBV29-1	-	TRBJ2-7	TGCAGCGTTGCGAGGACAGAAGGCTACGAGCAGTACTTC	CSVARTEGYEQYF
TRBD2	TRBV10-3	many	TRBJ2-5	TGTGCCATCAGTGAGTCGCTAGCGGGGCCGACCCAGTACTTC	CAISESLAGPTQYF
-	TRBV7-9	few	TRBJ2-1	TGTGCCATCAACACTGAAGCGCCGGACGCCTCCTACAATGAGCAGTTCTTC	CAINTEAPDASYNEQFF
-	TRBV7-2	many	TRBJ2-5	TGTGCCAGCAGCTCCTACGCCGGATTGAAGACCCAGTACTTC	CASSSYAGLKTQYF
-	TRBV28	many	TRBJ1-3	TGTGCCAGCAGTTTCTGGGACACTGGAAACACCATATATTTT	CASSFWDTGNTIYF
-	TRBV29-1	many	TRBJ1-2	TGCAGCGTTGAATCCGGATATAACTATGGCTACACCTTC	CSVESGYNYGYTF
-	TRBV7-9	many	TRBJ2-3	TGTGCCAGCAGCCATTCCAGGGCTAGCACAGATACGCAGTATTTT	CASSHSRASTDTQYF
-	TRBV5-1	many	TRBJ1-1	TGCGCCAGCAGCACCGGGGTCACTGAAGCTTTCTTT	CASSTGVTEAFF
-	TRBV4-2	many	TRBJ2-3	TGTGCCAGCAGCCAAGGGGAGCTAAGAGATACGCAGTATTTT	CASSQGELRDTQYF
-	TRBV7-6	-	TRBJ1-1	TGTGCCAGCAGCCGCCCACAGGGCCCGAACACTGAAGCTTTCTTT	CASSRPQGPNTEAFF
-	TRBV3-1	few	TRBJ1-5	TGTGCCAGCAGCCGCCCCACTCCTTATAAACAGCCCCAGCATTTT	CASSRPTPYKQPQHF
-	TRBV18	few	TRBJ2-3	TGTGCCAGCTCACCTAAGACTATGATCACAGATACGCAGTATTTT	CASSPKTMITDTQYF
-	TRBV6-2/TRBV6-3	-	TRBJ2-7	TGTGCCAGCAGTTACGGCCGGGGAGACTACGAGCAGTACTTC	CASSYGRGDYEQYF